Shown below are 32 T cell receptor beta chains from a single sample sequenced in a study of cytomegalovirus exposure and HLA in healthy donors. 60 Vbeta and 13 Jbeta primers were used in PCR. Here immunoSEQ multiplex PCR was the method, and the copy in TCRdb shows in-frame clones only, minus some. This sample carries 98,000 or so clones, about 9.5% of them seen once, and the ten largest clones take less than 6%. The sample consisted of PBMCs. The receptors originated from a middle-aged man in good health and CMV-seropositive.

This clone was detected a few times. The V gene is TRBV2, the J gene TRBJ1-2, with 9 bases matching TRBD1. Germline CDR1 SNHLY, CDR2 FYNNEI. Trimming cost V 5 bases and J 3 bases; bases outside gene matches: 7. The CDR3 runs 15 residues. CDR3 coding DNA: TGTGCCAGCAGTTGGGGGGGGACAGGGTACTATGGCTACACCTTC. As protein: CASSWGGTGYYGYTF.

The chain recombines TRBV18 with TRBJ1-1, with D possibly TRBD1 on 5 matching bases. Trimming took 0 bases from V and 5 from J, leaving 13 bases between them. CDR3 size: 15 residues. The germline gives CDR1 KGHSH, CDR2 LQKENI. In nucleotides, the CDR3 is TGTGCCAGCTCACCACCCCAGGGTACGCGAACTGAAGCTTTCTTT. It translates to CASSPPQGTRTEAFF.

A few counts support this clone. The genes are TRBV28 and TRBJ1-3; the D gene is possibly TRBD1 (5 bases). CDR3 length: 15 residues. Germline V CDR1 and CDR2: MDHEN, SYDVKM. V lost 4 bases and J 0 bases, leaving 10 bases between the germline ends. The CDR3 DNA reads TGTGCCAGCAGTTCAGACAGATTCTCTGGAAACACCATATATTTT. It is translated as CASSSDRFSGNTIYF.

This clone was recorded a few times. The V call is TRBV10-1, the J call TRBJ2-7, with D possibly being TRBD2 (5 bases). The ends were cut back, 0 bases at V and 7 bases at J, with 19 bases in the middle. Germline V gene sequence: CDR1 WNHNN, CDR2 SYGVQD (reference sequence). The CDR3 is made up of 16 amino acids. CDR3 in amino acids: CASSESIEGPLGEQYF. In DNA form, the CDR3 reads TGCGCCAGCAGTGAGTCGATCGAGGGTCCCCTAGGGGAGCAGTACTTC.

This clone appeared a few times. The chain uses TRBV5-4 and TRBJ1-1; tentative D call: TRBD1 (5 bases). The CDR3 spans 14 residues. Germline CDR1 reads SGHNT; CDR2 reads YYREEE (reference sequence). Trimming pared 3 bases from V and 0 bases from J, leaving 9 bases between. The CDR3 DNA follows: TGTGCCAGCAGCTCTTTGACAGTGAACACTGAAGCTTTCTTT. Translated, it gives CASSSLTVNTEAFF.

The CDR3 sequence is CASSLPLGLAGTDTQYF. In nucleotides, the CDR3 is TGTGCCAGCAGTTTGCCCCTGGGACTAGCGGGCACAGATACGCAGTATTTT. This rearrangement joins TRBV28 to TRBJ2-3; 11 nucleotides match TRBD2. The germline gives CDR1 MDHEN, CDR2 SYDVKM. J was trimmed by 1 base and V by 3 bases; bases with no gene match: 6. This CDR3 has 17 amino acids.

This clone turned up a few times. The chain is built from TRBV5-1 and TRBJ2-7; 8 bases map to TRBD2. V shed 4 bases and J 4 bases; nucleotides not matched to a gene: 25. Germline values: CDR1 SGHRS, CDR2 YFSETQ. CDR3 length: 20 amino acids. CDR3 DNA: TGCGCCAGCAGCCGACCGCAAGAATTCGATGGGACTAGGTCACTGTACGAGCAGTACTTC. Translating gives CASSRPQEFDGTRSLYEQYF.

This clone was picked up a small number of times. The genes are TRBV6-1 and TRBJ2-7, with D tentatively TRBD1 (5 bases). From germline, CDR1 is MNHNS and CDR2 SASEGT. Trimming removed 0 bases from V and 0 bases from J, with 9 bases in between. The CDR3 totals 15 residues. This chain's CDR3 is CASSEAAGNSYEQYF. The CDR3 nucleotides are TGTGCCAGCAGTGAAGCGGCAGGGAACTCCTACGAGCAGTACTTC.

V usage is TRBV19 and J usage is TRBJ2-7; 7 nucleotides align to TRBD1. V lost 5 bases, J lost 1 base, and 11 bases stayed unmatched. The CDR3 spans 16 residues. Germline values: CDR1 LNHDA, CDR2 SQIVND (reference sequence). CDR3 protein: CASSGLQGSVSYEQYF. The CDR3, as DNA: TGTGCCAGTAGTGGATTACAGGGGTCGGTGTCCTACGAGCAGTACTTC.

J is TRBJ2-5 and V is TRBV6-1, with 10 bases identical to TRBD1. The V gene's germline CDR1 is MNHNS and CDR2 SASEGT. The CDR3 has 15 amino acids. The trim removed 2 bases at V and 5 bases at J, leaving 5 bases unmatched. CDR3 protein: CASSELGTGAETQYF. In DNA form, the CDR3 reads TGTGCCAGCAGTGAACTTGGGACAGGGGCCGAGACCCAGTACTTC.

V and J are TRBV4-2 and TRBJ1-2, with a weak D call TRBD1 (6 bases). CDR1 and CDR2 (germline): LGHNA, YNFKEQ. V lost 5 bases to trimming and J lost 7 bases, with 17 bases between them. The CDR3 is 14 residues long. CDR3 region: CASSKQGSKVGYTF. CDR3 nucleotide sequence: TGTGCCAGCAGCAAACAGGGCAGCAAGGTTGGCTACACCTTC.

The chain uses TRBV7-9 and TRBJ2-7, with 7 bases aligning to TRBD2. This CDR3 has 17 residues. Germline V gene lookup returns CDR1 SEHNR and CDR2 FQNEAQ (reference sequence). Losses at the gene ends were 3 bases for V and 3 bases for J; bases not matched to a gene: 14. The CDR3 sequence is CASSFKAPGTIHYEQYF. The DNA for the CDR3 is TGTGCCAGCAGCTTTAAGGCCCCCGGGACTATCCACTACGAGCAGTACTTC.

The chain couples TRBV5-5 to TRBJ2-4; 7 positions agree with TRBD1. Trimming took 4 bases from V and 6 from J; bases not matched to a gene: 4. This CDR3 spans 13 amino acids. Germline CDR1 and CDR2: SGHKS and YYEKEE (reference sequence). The CDR3 DNA follows: TGTGCCAGCAGCATCAGACAGGGAAACATTCAGTACTTC. Its protein product is CASSIRQGNIQYF. Filled out from reference TRBV5-5 and TRBJ2-4, the complete variable domain reads DAGVTQSPTHLIKTRGQQVTLRCSPISGHKSVSWYQQVLGQGPQFIFQYYEKEERGRGNFPDRFSARQFPNYSSELNVNALLLGDSALYLCASSIRQGNIQYFGAGTRLSVL.

The chain joins TRBV10-3 to TRBJ2-7; the match to TRBD1 covers 7 bases. This CDR3 is 15 amino acids long. Germline V CDR1 and CDR2: ENHRY, SYGVKD. The J segment lost 5 bases and the V segment lost 4 bases, leaving 11 bases of the junction unmatched. CDR3 protein: CAISVTDRVVHEQYF. DNA for the CDR3: TGTGCCATCAGTGTAACCGACAGGGTGGTCCACGAGCAGTACTTC.

Comment on this clone: The conserved closing phenylalanine or tryptophan is absent in this CDR3, likely reflecting a read error. V is TRBV6-6 and J is TRBJ2-2; weak D call: TRBD2 (6 bases). V lost 5 bases and J lost 4, with 11 bases in between. The CDR3 covers 14 residues. Germline assignment: CDR1 MNHNY and CDR2 SVGAGI (reference sequence). CDR3 residues: CASSRDSITGELFV. The CDR3 coding sequence is TGTGCCAGCAGTAGGGACTCAATCACCGGGGAGCTGTTTGTT.

This sequence joins TRBV9 and TRBJ2-3, with TRBD2 identical over 8 bases. This CDR3 has 16 residues. The V gene end was trimmed by 0 bases and the J gene end by 2 bases; junction bases not matched to a gene: 5. Per the germline V gene, CDR1 is SGDLS and CDR2 is YYNGEE. CDR3 protein: CASSVGNSGNTDTQYF. Here the CDR3 DNA reads TGTGCCAGCAGCGTAGGTAATAGCGGGAACACAGATACGCAGTATTTT.

This clone was seen a few times. This chain links TRBV5-1 with TRBJ2-1, with 7 positions matching TRBD2. CDR1 and CDR2 (germline): SGHRS, YFSETQ. The ends lost 0 bases at V and 12 bases at J; junction bases unmatched: 12. This CDR3 contains 15 residues. The CDR3 sequence: CASSLDSGSGQGQFF. The CDR3, as DNA: TGCGCCAGCAGCTTGGATAGCGGTAGCGGGCAAGGGCAGTTCTTC.

This clone was seen only a few times. CDR3 sequence: CASSIRRAYNEQFF. CDR3 sequence (DNA): TGTGCCAGTAGTATAAGGCGGGCTTACAATGAGCAGTTCTTC. The chain has TRBV19 and TRBJ2-1, with D possibly TRBD2 on 5 matching bases. The ends were cut back, 2 bases at V and 4 bases at J, with 9 bases in the middle. Germline CDR1 is LNHDA and CDR2 is SQIVND (reference sequence). CDR3 size: 14 residues.

The chain couples TRBV9 to TRBJ2-3, with TRBD1 as a possible D gene (5 bases). Germline values: CDR1 SGDLS, CDR2 YYNGEE. CDR3 length: 15 amino acids. V was clipped by 0 bases and J by 5 bases, with 13 bases between them. The CDR3 loop is CASSVEGEVGDTQYF. Here the CDR3 DNA reads TGTGCCAGCAGCGTAGAAGGGGAAGTAGGAGATACGCAGTATTTT.

J is TRBJ2-2 and V is TRBV19, with TRBD1 as a possible D gene (6 bases). With 8 bases removed from V and 0 bases from J, the gap between germline ends came to 13 bases. The CDR3 loop spans 15 amino acids. Germline loops: CDR1 LNHDA, CDR2 SQIVND (reference sequence). CDR3 amino acids: CASLGGPANTGELFF. In DNA, the CDR3 is TGTGCCAGTTTAGGGGGACCCGCGAACACCGGGGAGCTGTTTTTT. The whole variable domain, filled in from reference TRBV19 and TRBJ2-2, reads DGGITQSPKYLFRKEGQNVTLSCEQNLNHDAMYWYRQDPGQGLRLIYYSQIVNDFQKGDIAEGYSVSREKKESFPLTVTSAQKNPTAFYLCASLGGPANTGELFFGEGSRLTVL.

A few counts support this clone. One junction end does not reproduce the germline sequence, and a read error may be involved. The chain has TRBV27 and TRBJ2-7, with unresolved D. Germline V lookup: CDR1 MNHEY, CDR2 SMNVEV (reference sequence). CDR3 length: 14 residues. The CDR3 protein is CASSYWPDSDEQYF. CDR3 nucleotide sequence: TGTGCCAGCAGTTACTGGCCCGACTCCGACGAGCAGTACTTC.

This chain joins TRBV11-2 and TRBJ2-3; D possibly corresponds to TRBD1 (5 bases). The V end lost 3 bases, the J end lost 3 bases, and 10 bases lay between the germline ends. The CDR3 has 14 residues. Germline V gene sequence: CDR1 SGHAT, CDR2 FQNNGV. As DNA, the CDR3 is TGTGCCAGCAGCTTTGGACAAATTACAGATACGCAGTATTTT. Encoded protein: CASSFGQITDTQYF.

This rearrangement joins TRBV5-1 to TRBJ1-1; D not certain. Looked up from germline, CDR1 is SGHRS and CDR2 is YFSETQ. Trimming pared 0 bases from V and 0 bases from J, leaving 12 bases between. The CDR3 is 16 residues long. The CDR3 nucleotides are TGCGCCAGCAGCTTGGGGTTGGGCAGGATGAACACTGAAGCTTTCTTT. It yields the protein CASSLGLGRMNTEAFF.

Here the CDR3 reads CASSLVGRSNEQFF. As DNA, the CDR3 is TGTGCCAGCAGCTTGGTCGGGAGGTCCAATGAGCAGTTCTTC. The V and J genes are TRBV5-5 and TRBJ2-1, with TRBD2 matching 7 bases. Trimming removed 0 bases from V and 6 bases from J; junction bases left unmatched: 3. The CDR3 loop spans 14 amino acids. The germline gives CDR1 SGHKS, CDR2 YYEKEE (reference sequence).

This clone was recorded a few times. The chain links TRBV27 to TRBJ1-5, with a possible D match to TRBD1 (5 bases). The CDR3 length is 14 residues. Trimming left V 8 bases short and J 3 bases short, with 14 bases between. Germline CDR1 is MNHEY and CDR2 is SMNVEV (reference sequence). CDR3 coding DNA: TGTGCCAGCGGGAATCAGGGAACCAATCAGCCCCAGCATTTT. This encodes CASGNQGTNQPQHF.

The J gene is TRBJ2-7, the V gene TRBV6-6; 10 nucleotides agree with TRBD1. Germline V gene data show CDR1 as MNHNY and CDR2 as SVGAGI (reference sequence). V dropped 9 bases and J dropped 5; count of bases not matched to a gene: 13. This CDR3 spans 15 amino acids. CDR3 coding DNA: TGTGCCAGTTCCTATCCCGGACAGGGGGGAGACGAGCAGTACTTC. This codes for CASSYPGQGGDEQYF.

This chain joins TRBV7-8 and TRBJ1-3; 7 bases line up with TRBD1. The CDR3 consists of 14 residues. Germline V gene lookup returns CDR1 SGHVS and CDR2 FQNEAQ. V dropped 8 bases and J dropped 4; count of bases not matched to a gene: 8. The chain's CDR3 is CASADRVVGNTIYF. The CDR3 region has the DNA TGTGCCAGCGCCGACAGGGTGGTAGGAAACACCATATATTTT.

The J gene is TRBJ2-3, the V gene TRBV29-1, with 10 bases identical to TRBD1. From germline, CDR1 is SQVTM and CDR2 ANQGSEA. The CDR3 consists of 12 residues. Trimming took 6 bases from V and 5 from J; bases not matched to a gene: 2. Written as DNA, the CDR3 is TGCAGCGTGGGGACAGGGGTAGATACGCAGTATTTT. It translates to CSVGTGVDTQYF.

This chain uses TRBV7-8 with TRBJ1-1; 9 bases are a match to TRBD1. Germline CDR1 and CDR2: SGHVS and FQNEAQ. After removal of 4 bases from V and 4 bases from J, the junction contained 4 bases not matched to a gene. The CDR3 is made up of 14 amino acids. The CDR3 sequence is CASSSDRGGTEAFF. The CDR3 coding sequence is TGTGCCAGCAGCTCGGACAGGGGTGGCACTGAAGCTTTCTTT.

This clone was observed a few times. V usage is TRBV13 and J usage is TRBJ1-5, with 11 bases that match TRBD1. Germline trimming cut 3 bases from V and 4 bases from J; bases unmatched to any gene: 8. The CDR3 consists of 17 residues. Germline lookup yields CDR1 PRHDT and CDR2 FYEKMQ (reference sequence). CDR3 DNA sequence: TGTGCCAGCAGCTTTGGGACAGGGGGTATCGGTAATCAGCCCCAGCATTTT. It yields the protein CASSFGTGGIGNQPQHF.

This chain connects TRBV9 to TRBJ1-5, with 7 bases identical to TRBD1. Trimming cost V 2 bases and J 2 bases; bases outside gene matches: 4. There are 15 residues in the CDR3. Germline V gene sequence: CDR1 SGDLS, CDR2 YYNGEE. The CDR3 protein is CASSVSGTGNQPQHF. The CDR3 nucleotides are TGTGCCAGCAGCGTCTCCGGGACAGGCAATCAGCCCCAGCATTTT.

The V and J genes are TRBV13 and TRBJ2-2; D might be TRBD2 (6 bases). Trimming removed 4 bases at V and 5 bases at J, with 20 bases between. The germline gives CDR1 PRHDT, CDR2 FYEKMQ (reference sequence). The CDR3 runs 17 residues. The CDR3 here is CASSSPRSREKTGELFF. As DNA, the CDR3 is TGTGCCAGCAGCTCCCCCCGTTCCCGGGAGAAAACCGGGGAGCTGTTTTTT. Full variable domain (missing parts from reference TRBV13 and TRBJ2-2): AAGVIQSPRHLIKEKRETATLKCYPIPRHDTVYWYQQGPGQDPQFLISFYEKMQSDKGSIPDRFSAQQFSDYHSELNMSSLELGDSALYFCASSSPRSREKTGELFFGEGSRLTVL.